This section outlines one T cell receptor beta chain sequence together with its context. The record originates from a study of somatic mutations in cytotoxic T cells in rheumatoid arthritis. Here immunoSEQ multiplex PCR was the method, and the copy in TCRdb shows in-frame clones only, minus some. This sample has about 16,000 clones, with more than 75% found just once. Germline CDR1 is SGDLS and CDR2 is YYNGEE. With 3 bases removed from V and 0 bases from J, the gap between germline ends came to 6 bases. This CDR3 is 14 amino acids long. This chain joins TRBV9 and TRBJ1-4; D is uncertain. Input material: CD8+ T cells sorted from blood. This clonotype was sampled from an adult with rheumatoid arthritis. As DNA, the CDR3 is TGTGCCAGCAGCGGGGGAACAACTAATGAAAAACTGTTTTTT. Its protein is CASSGGTTNEKLFF.